Below are 14 T cell receptor beta chains sequenced from a single sample in a study of blood T cell repertoires in COVID-19. The method was immunoSEQ multiplex PCR; TCRdb's version includes in-frame clones alone and lacks a portion of them. Among 250,000 to 300,000 clones, 86% were seen once, and the ten largest hold 3.6%. Sequencing input: peripheral blood. All receptors come from a man between 18 and 35 years old with active or convalescent COVID-19.

This clone came up a few times. The V and J genes are TRBV7-9 and TRBJ1-3; the match to TRBD1 covers 8 bases. This CDR3 spans 15 amino acids. The V gene end was trimmed by 4 bases and the J gene end by 4 bases; junction bases not matched to a gene: 6. CDR1 and CDR2 from the germline V gene are SEHNR and FQNEAQ (reference sequence). CDR3 in amino acids: CASSSPQGAGNTIYF. Written as DNA, the CDR3 is TGTGCCAGCAGCTCACCCCAGGGGGCAGGAAACACCATATATTTT.

CDR3 bases: TGTGCCAGCAGCCGCTATTCGGGGATAGAGACCCAGTACTTC. Amino acids: CASSRYSGIETQYF. The chain uses TRBV3-1 (or the pseudogene TRBV3-2) and TRBJ2-5, with TRBD2 as a possible D gene (5 bases). Germline CDR1 is LGHDT and CDR2 is YNNKEL (reference sequence). Trimming stripped 4 bases from V and 4 bases from J, with 13 bases between. The CDR3 is 14 residues long.

The chain uses TRBV18 and TRBJ1-2, with 7 bases that match TRBD1. CDR1 KGHSH and CDR2 LQKENI come from the germline V gene. Trimming took 7 bases from V and 4 from J; bases not matched to a gene: 6. The CDR3 has 13 residues. The chain's CDR3 is CASLGDSTYGYTF. CDR3 bases: TGTGCCAGCTTAGGGGACAGCACCTATGGCTACACCTTC.

This chain connects TRBV5-1 to TRBJ2-3; no firm D call. The V end lost 3 bases, the J end lost 4 bases, and 6 bases lay between the germline ends. In germline, CDR1 is SGHRS, CDR2 YFSETQ. The CDR3 is 12 amino acids. As DNA, the CDR3 is TGCGCCAGCAGCTCGGTCCCAGATACGCAGTATTTT. This translates into CASSSVPDTQYF.

The chain is built from TRBV2 and TRBJ2-5; the match to TRBD2 covers 8 bases. The V gene's germline CDR1 is SNHLY and CDR2 FYNNEI. J lost 5 bases, V lost 7 bases, and 6 bases had no gene match. The CDR3 totals 13 residues. The CDR3, as DNA: TGTGCCAGCATCGGACTAGCCGGGGAGACCCAGTACTTC. Its translation is CASIGLAGETQYF.

The chain uses TRBV4-1 and TRBJ2-1; 9 bases align to TRBD2. CDR1 and CDR2 from the germline V gene are MGHRA and YSYEKL. Trimming at V came to 5 bases and at J to 9 bases, leaving 14 bases not matched to a gene. CDR3 length: 16 amino acids. DNA of the CDR3: TGCGCCAGCAGCGCACATAACCGCGGGGGGGCCCGTGAGCAGTTCTTC. Its translation: CASSAHNRGGAREQFF.

The chain couples TRBV5-4 to TRBJ1-2, with 8 bases fitting TRBD1. CDR1 is SGHNT and CDR2 is YYREEE in the germline V gene (reference sequence). J lost 1 base, V lost 4 bases, and 9 bases had no gene match. The CDR3 sequence is 16 residues long. This CDR3 is CASSPRLDRGNYGYTF. CDR3 coding DNA: TGTGCCAGCAGCCCTCGTCTTGACAGGGGTAACTATGGCTACACCTTC.

J is TRBJ1-1 and V is TRBV5-1; unclear D gene. V gave up 6 bases and J gave up 6 bases, with 9 bases separating them. The CDR3 sequence is 11 residues long. Germline V CDR1 and CDR2: SGHRS, YFSETQ. DNA of the CDR3: TGCGCCAGCATTGGGGAGGCTGAAGCTTTCTTT. Translating it yields CASIGEAEAFF.

CDR3 amino acids: CASSLSGLAAYNEQFF. Here the CDR3 DNA reads TGTGCCAGCAGCTTAAGTGGACTAGCGGCTTACAATGAGCAGTTCTTC. The chain carries TRBV7-8 and TRBJ2-1; TRBD2 agrees at 10 bases. The V gene's germline CDR1 is SGHVS and CDR2 FQNEAQ. The V segment lost 2 bases and the J segment 4 bases; nucleotides outside the gene matches: 5. CDR3 size: 16 residues.

V is TRBV2 and J is TRBJ2-2, with 11 bases identical to TRBD2. Germline V gene sequence: CDR1 SNHLY, CDR2 FYNNEI. The CDR3 is made up of 16 amino acids. The V segment lost 3 bases and the J segment 9 bases; nucleotides outside the gene matches: 9. As DNA, the CDR3 is TGTGCCAGCAGTGATTTACTAGCGGGAGCATCTTGGGAGCTGTTTTTT. Translation gives CASSDLLAGASWELFF.

The V gene is TRBV4-1, the J gene TRBJ1-5, with D hard to call. The CDR3 totals 14 residues. The germline CDR1 and CDR2 sequences are MGHRA and YSYEKL. V lost 1 base, J lost 3 bases, and 7 bases lay in between. CDR3 amino acids: CASSQGLPNQPQHF. CDR3 sequence (DNA): TGCGCCAGCAGCCAAGGGCTTCCCAATCAGCCCCAGCATTTT.

This CDR3 is CAWRALSGRGGETQYF. Written as DNA, the CDR3 is TGTGCCTGGAGGGCCCTTAGCGGGAGAGGGGGAGAGACCCAGTACTTC. The chain combines TRBV30 with TRBJ2-5; 9 nucleotides line up with TRBD2. The length of the CDR3 is 16 residues. V dropped 3 bases and J dropped 4; count of bases not matched to a gene: 12. The germline V gene has CDR1 GTSNPN and CDR2 SVGIG (reference sequence).

V usage is TRBV5-4 and J usage is TRBJ1-2; no definite D call. V dropped 0 bases and J dropped 5 bases, with 5 bases sitting between them. CDR3 size: 12 residues. The germline CDR1 and CDR2 sequences are SGHNT and YYREEE (reference sequence). CDR3 in DNA: TGTGCCAGCAGCTTGGAACGGTATGGCTACACCTTC. This translates into CASSLERYGYTF.

CDR3 protein: CALRIRVMNTEAFF. The CDR3, as DNA: TGTGCCCTACGAATCAGGGTTATGAACACTGAAGCTTTCTTT. V gene TRBV10-3 combines with J gene TRBJ1-1, with D possibly TRBD1 on 5 matching bases. This CDR3 is 14 amino acids long. Germline assignment: CDR1 ENHRY and CDR2 SYGVKD. V lost 11 bases and J 0 bases, leaving 16 bases between the germline ends.